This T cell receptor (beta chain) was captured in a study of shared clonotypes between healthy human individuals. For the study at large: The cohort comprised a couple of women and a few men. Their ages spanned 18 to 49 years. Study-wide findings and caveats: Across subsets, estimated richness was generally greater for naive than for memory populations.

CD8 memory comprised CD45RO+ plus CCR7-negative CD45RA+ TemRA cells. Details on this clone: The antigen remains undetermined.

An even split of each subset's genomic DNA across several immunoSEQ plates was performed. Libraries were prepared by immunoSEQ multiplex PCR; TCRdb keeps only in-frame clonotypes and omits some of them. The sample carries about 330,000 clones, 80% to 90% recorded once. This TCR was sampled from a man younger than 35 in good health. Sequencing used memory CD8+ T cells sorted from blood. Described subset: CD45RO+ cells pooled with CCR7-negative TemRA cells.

The CDR3, as DNA: TGCGCCAGCAGCCCCCTACAGGGTCCGGGCCACGAGCAGTACTTC. It is translated as CASSPLQGPGHEQYF. J is TRBJ2-7 and V is TRBV5-1; D may be TRBD1 (6 bases). The length of the CDR3 is 15 residues. Germline CDR1 reads SGHRS; CDR2 reads YFSETQ. V lost 4 bases and J 5 bases, leaving 19 bases between the germline ends.